The rows below give T cell receptor beta chains drawn from one sample of a study of T-cell reconstitution after alpha-beta-depleted transplantation in children. From the PCR reads, TCRdb called clonotypes with MiXCR, one entry per CDR3 protein. The repertoire consists of around 700,000 distinct CDR3 sequences, with 13% occurring once and the leading ten covering 0.79%. The sequencing used PBMCs, collected before TCRalphabeta/CD19-depleted stem cell transplant. The receptors stem from a girl aged 2 to 10 with congenital amegakaryocytic thrombocytopenia, due to receive a stem cell transplant. CDR3s leave out the opening cysteine and the closing phenylalanine or tryptophan. D genes are given only for firm matches.

V gene,D gene,J gene,CDR3 protein
TRBV7-8,TRBD2,TRBJ2-1,ASSPRTFAGVYNEQF
TRBV20-1,NA,TRBJ2-1,SALGTEVPESNEQF
TRBV15,NA,TRBJ2-3,ATSEQADFTDTQY
TRBV15,NA,TRBJ2-7,ATSSGTGVWEQY
TRBV7-2,NA,TRBJ2-7,ASSLAVAARDEQY
TRBV5-1,NA,TRBJ2-1,ASSLEGRAYNEQF
TRBV20-1,NA,TRBJ2-7,SARLDRSYEQY
TRBV5-1,NA,TRBJ2-1,ASSSGGGTPYNEQF
TRBV20-1,NA,TRBJ2-7,SARVRMSYEQY
TRBV10-3,TRBD2,TRBJ2-1,AISESDGGGSYNEQF
TRBV20-1,TRBD2,TRBJ2-1,SATRGGRYEQF
TRBV6-1,TRBD1,TRBJ1-1,AARDRGRGNTEAF
TRBV7-9,NA,TRBJ2-5,ASSSTRWETQY
TRBV20-1,NA,TRBJ2-2,SARGLIREPLTGELF
TRBV2,NA,TRBJ2-3,ASRGRDTIPDTQY
TRBV7-2,TRBD2,TRBJ2-3,ASSLALTSGTNTQY
TRBV11-2,TRBD1,TRBJ1-5,ASSRAAVLGTGGVGNQPQH
TRBV5-1,TRBD2,TRBJ2-7,ASRSGTSSYEQY
TRBV5-1,NA,TRBJ2-3,ASSSDGTSTDTQY
TRBV30,TRBD2,TRBJ2-2,AWTSGTSGINTGELF
TRBV10-3,TRBD2,TRBJ2-7,AISGGLVGTEQY
TRBV20-1,NA,TRBJ2-1,SADVASRENEQF
TRBV7-8,NA,TRBJ1-5,ASSPHRTLRHADQPQH
TRBV29-1,TRBD1,TRBJ1-1,SGRRRGLRTEAF
TRBV20-1,TRBD2,TRBJ2-1,SSGPGTSSESSYNEQF
TRBV7-2,NA,TRBJ2-1,ASSLGGSRGVDEQF
TRBV5-6,TRBD2,TRBJ2-1,ASSLSRSGRPISYNEQF
TRBV7-8,TRBD1,TRBJ1-2,ASSSTGQGYGYT
TRBV20-1,NA,TRBJ2-6,SASGLFSGANVLT
TRBV10-2,TRBD2,TRBJ2-4,ASSDLRGRLISAKNIQY
TRBV4-1,NA,TRBJ2-7,ASSQVFGQKFYEQY
TRBV27,TRBD2,TRBJ2-7,ASTLTSGTFYEQY
TRBV20-1,TRBD2,TRBJ2-1,SAEAGGWNEQF
TRBV7-2,NA,TRBJ1-1,ASSSTMNTEAF
TRBV24-1,TRBD1,TRBJ2-1,ATSDSGTGTRGHNEQF
TRBV5-5,NA,TRBJ2-2,ASSLGGGVWTGELF
TRBV7-9,TRBD1,TRBJ1-4,ASRGTDRLNEKLF
TRBV5-1,TRBD1,TRBJ2-2,ASGAGTGTGELF
TRBV24-1,TRBD2,TRBJ2-5,ATSDQTSGKETQY
TRBV10-1,NA,TRBJ1-1,ASRGELTTEAF
TRBV6-1,TRBD1,TRBJ2-7,ASSDQGAVAYEQY
TRBV20-1,TRBD1,TRBJ2-3,SASEPRTGLTSTDTQY
TRBV20-1,TRBD1,TRBJ1-5,SARTGFGQPQH
TRBV5-1,NA,TRBJ2-1,ASSLFQAPNEQF
TRBV24-1,NA,TRBJ2-1,ATSDVGVDDNEQF
TRBV12-3/TRBV12-4,TRBD2,TRBJ2-1,ASSRLAAEQF
TRBV7-6,TRBD2,TRBJ2-7,ASSLAGGAVSYEQY
TRBV7-8,TRBD2,TRBJ2-5,ASSLELAGVETQY
TRBV10-3,NA,TRBJ1-1,AISGGDTEAF
TRBV3-1,TRBD2,TRBJ2-1,ASKTSGRASEQF
TRBV7-9,NA,TRBJ2-1,AITSLGYEQF
TRBV2,NA,TRBJ2-6,ASRGPFSGANVLT
TRBV20-1,NA,TRBJ1-5,SARVLGEGQPQH
TRBV28,TRBD2,TRBJ2-5,ASTLSLAGLQETQY
TRBV7-6,TRBD2,TRBJ2-3,ASSIPSGHTDTQY